This T cell receptor beta chain is from a study of human T cells and chemical hapten exposure. The sample's time point: patch test 3, about 24 weeks after DPC sensitization. As to treatment: therapeutic diphenylcyclopropenone sensitization with weekly scalp DPC. Per the germline V gene, CDR1 is SNHLY and CDR2 is FYNNEI. The V end lost 8 bases, the J end lost 2 bases, and 17 bases lay between the germline ends. This CDR3 contains 15 residues. TCRdb reanalysed the RACE reads using MiXCR and keeps one entry per CDR3 protein. The table has about 82,000 distinct CDR3 sequences, approximately 11% seen once. This clonotype was detected many times.

The specimen comprised whole blood, sampled in connection with sensitization to the hapten diphenylcyclopropenone (DPC). The TCR comes from a woman in her 50s with alopecia areata. Some clones in this sample may be carry-over from other donors' samples. The genes are TRBV2 and TRBJ2-3; tentative D call: TRBD1 (6 bases). The CDR3: CASRSQGTITDTQYF. The CDR3, as DNA: TGTGCCAGCCGTTCACAGGGTACGATCACAGATACGCAGTATTTT.